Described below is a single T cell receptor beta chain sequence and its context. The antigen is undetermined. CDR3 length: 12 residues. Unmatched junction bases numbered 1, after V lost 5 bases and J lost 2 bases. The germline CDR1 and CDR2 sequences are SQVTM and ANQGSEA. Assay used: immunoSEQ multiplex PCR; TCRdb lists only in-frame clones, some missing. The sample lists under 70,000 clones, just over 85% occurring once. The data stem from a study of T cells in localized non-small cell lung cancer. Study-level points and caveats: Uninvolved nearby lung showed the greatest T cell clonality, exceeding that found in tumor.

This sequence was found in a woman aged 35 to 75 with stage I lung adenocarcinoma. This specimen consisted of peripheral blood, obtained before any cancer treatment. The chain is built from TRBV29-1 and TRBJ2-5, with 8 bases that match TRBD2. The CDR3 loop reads CSVRGGQETQYF. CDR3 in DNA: TGCAGCGTTCGGGGGGGACAAGAGACCCAGTACTTC.